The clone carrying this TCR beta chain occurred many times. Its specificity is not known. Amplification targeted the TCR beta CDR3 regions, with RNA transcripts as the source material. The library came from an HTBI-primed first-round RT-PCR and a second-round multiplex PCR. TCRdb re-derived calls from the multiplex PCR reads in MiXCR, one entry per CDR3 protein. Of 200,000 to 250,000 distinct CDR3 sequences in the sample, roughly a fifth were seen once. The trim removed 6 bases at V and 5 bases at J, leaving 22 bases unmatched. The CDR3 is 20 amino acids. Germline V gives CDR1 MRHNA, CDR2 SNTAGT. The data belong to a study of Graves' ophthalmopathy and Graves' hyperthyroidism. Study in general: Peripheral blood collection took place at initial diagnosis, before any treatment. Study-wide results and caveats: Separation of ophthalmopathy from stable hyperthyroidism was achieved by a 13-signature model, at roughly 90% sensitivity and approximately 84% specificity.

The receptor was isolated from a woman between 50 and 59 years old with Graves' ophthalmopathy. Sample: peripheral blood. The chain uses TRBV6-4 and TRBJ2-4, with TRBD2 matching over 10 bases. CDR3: CASRTRHAPGLATPENIQYF. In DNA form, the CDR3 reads TGTGCCAGCAGAACACGACACGCACCGGGACTAGCGACACCCGAAAACATTCAGTACTTC.